Each of the 24 T cell receptor beta chains below was sequenced from the same sample in a study of patients and donors after allogeneic stem cell transplantation. TCRdb passed the RT-PCR reads through MiXCR, listing each CDR3 protein once. The sample holds 80,000 to 90,000 distinct CDR3 sequences, around 49% seen once. The sequencing input was blood, either unsorted or a sorted T cell fraction (not recorded which). Receptors originate from a human donor who was either an allogeneic HSCT recipient or a stem cell or donor lymphocyte infusion donor (not recorded which). It is not recorded whose cells these are; they may come from a transplant donor.

The chain links TRBV27 to TRBJ1-2; D call uncertain. The CDR3 has 13 residues. The germline CDR1 and CDR2 sequences are MNHEY and SMNVEV (reference sequence). Trimming pared 7 bases from V and 8 bases from J, leaving 17 bases between. CDR3 sequence: CASTSRETKGYTF. CDR3 bases: TGTGCCAGCACTTCCCGGGAAACTAAGGGCTACACCTTC.

The chain employs TRBV6-2 or TRBV6-3 and TRBJ2-3; D is unclear. Germline CDR1 and CDR2: MNHEY and SVGEGT. Trimming took 0 bases from V and 6 from J, leaving 7 bases between them. The CDR3 totals 13 residues. The CDR3 DNA reads as TGTGCCAGCAGTTACTCGAATGTGGATACGCAGTATTTT. Protein product: CASSYSNVDTQYF.

V usage is TRBV15 and J usage is TRBJ1-2, with D possibly matching TRBD1 (5 bases). Per germline, CDR1 LNHNV and CDR2 YYDKDF (reference sequence). Trimming removed 1 base at V and 7 bases at J, with 13 bases between. The CDR3 spans 14 residues. The CDR3 DNA is TGTGCCACCAGCAGAGGGACACCCTCCGTTGGCTACACCTTC. It codes for CATSRGTPSVGYTF.

The chain couples TRBV27 to TRBJ1-6; 11 positions agree with TRBD1. CDR1 and CDR2 (germline): MNHEY, SMNVEV (reference sequence). After removal of 9 bases from V and 9 bases from J, the junction contained 7 bases not matched to a gene. The CDR3 has 14 amino acids. The CDR3 here is CARWTGGRSSPLHF. For the CDR3, the DNA is TGTGCCAGGTGGACAGGGGGCCGAAGTTCACCCCTCCACTTT.

This clonotype was seen a handful of times. This chain links TRBV12-3 or TRBV12-4 with TRBJ1-2; D is ambiguous. CDR3 size: 10 residues. Between the trimmed V and J ends, which lost 3 bases and 7 bases, there was a span of 3 bases. The chain's CDR3 is CASSFSGYTF. Here the CDR3 DNA reads TGTGCCAGCAGTTTCAGTGGCTACACCTTC.

The chain has TRBV12-3 or TRBV12-4 and TRBJ1-5, with no clear D. The CDR3 is 14 residues long. V gave up 2 bases and J gave up 1 base, with 6 bases separating them. The CDR3 is CASSLTSSNQPQHF. CDR3 DNA sequence: TGTGCCAGCAGTTTAACTAGCAGCAATCAGCCCCAGCATTTT.

The chain carries TRBV6-5 and TRBJ2-7; 7 nucleotides align to TRBD1. CDR1 is MNHEY, CDR2 SVGAGI, per germline. The CDR3 has 14 residues. After removal of 5 bases from V and 8 bases from J, the junction contained 12 bases not matched to a gene. As DNA, the CDR3 is TGTGCCAGCAGTAACCTCCAGGGGACAGTTAAGCAGTACTTC. The encoded protein is CASSNLQGTVKQYF.

This clonotype was counted only a few times. This chain links TRBV15 with TRBJ1-5; D call uncertain. V gave up 0 bases and J gave up 6 bases, with 6 bases separating them. Germline lookup yields CDR1 LNHNV and CDR2 YYDKDF (reference sequence). This CDR3 has 13 residues. The CDR3 DNA is TGTGCCACCAGCAGAGATTCGGGTCAGCCCCAGCATTTT. It encodes CATSRDSGQPQHF.

The count of this clonotype is one. The chain recombines TRBV4-3 with TRBJ2-5; 7 positions agree with TRBD1. CDR1 and CDR2 from the germline V gene are LGHNA and YSLEER. The junction had 1 base not matched to a gene; V was cut back by 3 bases and J by 3 bases. This CDR3 has 13 amino acids. DNA of the CDR3: TGCGCCAGCAGCCAGGGACAGAAAGAGACCCAGTACTTC. Translating gives CASSQGQKETQYF.

The genes are TRBV4-3 and TRBJ2-7, with 8 nucleotides matching TRBD2. V dropped 4 bases and J dropped 0; count of bases not matched to a gene: 2. Germline V lookup: CDR1 LGHNA, CDR2 YSLEER. The CDR3 length is 14 residues. In nucleotides, the CDR3 is TGCGCCAGCAGCCCCGGGAGGGCCTCCTACGAGCAGTACTTC. Protein sequence: CASSPGRASYEQYF.

V is TRBV4-3 and J is TRBJ1-1; 8 bases align to TRBD1. Germline CDR1 is LGHNA and CDR2 is YSLEER. With 0 bases clipped from V and 2 bases from J, the junction kept 5 bases outside the gene matches. The CDR3 is 16 residues long. CDR3 in DNA: TGCGCCAGCAGCCAAGAAAGTGGGACAGGAAACACTGAAGCTTTCTTT. Translated: CASSQESGTGNTEAFF.

The CDR3 loop is CASIPDRAAYSNQPQHF. The CDR3, as DNA: TGTGCCAGCATCCCTGACAGGGCCGCCTATAGCAATCAGCCCCAGCATTTT. The chain joins TRBV7-8 to TRBJ1-5; TRBD1 matches at 7 bases. The CDR3 contains 17 residues. In germline, CDR1 is SGHVS, CDR2 FQNEAQ. Trimming removed 7 bases from V and 0 bases from J; junction bases left unmatched: 12.

The chain has TRBV7-9 and TRBJ1-6, with unresolved D. This CDR3 has 12 residues. From germline, CDR1 is SEHNR and CDR2 FQNEAQ (reference sequence). The V gene lost 5 bases and the J gene lost 9 bases, with 8 bases spanning the gap. The CDR3 is CASSALSSPLHF. The CDR3 DNA sequence: TGTGCCAGCAGCGCCCTTAGTTCACCCCTCCACTTT.

This clonotype was detected a few times. V gene TRBV4-3 combines with J gene TRBJ1-1; unclear D gene. Germline V gene sequence: CDR1 LGHNA, CDR2 YSLEER. With 3 bases removed from V and 1 base from J, the gap between germline ends came to 9 bases. There are 14 residues in the CDR3. The CDR3 spells CASSHDASNTEAFF. CDR3 DNA: TGCGCCAGCAGCCACGACGCTTCGAACACTGAAGCTTTCTTT.

The chain couples TRBV4-2 to TRBJ2-7, with D perhaps matching TRBD1 or TRBD2 (6 bases each). CDR1 and CDR2 (germline): LGHNA, YNFKEQ. Trimming left V 4 bases short and J 3 bases short, with 19 bases between. The CDR3 is 16 amino acids. In nucleotides, the CDR3 is TGTGCCAGCAGCCTCCGGAGGGGCCAGGGGCACTACGAGCAGTACTTC. As protein: CASSLRRGQGHYEQYF.

This clonotype was counted between two and nine times. J is TRBJ1-1 and V is TRBV12-3 or TRBV12-4; 7 bases are a match to TRBD1. Trimming took 6 bases from V and 3 from J; bases not matched to a gene: 7. The CDR3 is made up of 14 amino acids. CDR3 DNA sequence: TGTGCCAGCAGCCGAAAGGGGGCGGACACTGAAGCTTTCTTT. Translating it yields CASSRKGADTEAFF.

This clonotype was seen only a few times. The CDR3 sequence: CASSADRAYGYTF. The CDR3 DNA is TGTGCCAGCAGTGCCGACAGGGCCTATGGCTACACCTTC. The genes are TRBV12-3 or TRBV12-4 and TRBJ1-2, with TRBD1 identical over 7 bases. V trimming: 5 bases; J trimming: 4 bases; junction bases outside the gene matches: 4. The CDR3 covers 13 residues.

The genes are TRBV27 and TRBJ1-2; D is unresolved. Germline CDR1 and CDR2: MNHEY and SMNVEV (reference sequence). The CDR3 runs to 15 residues. Between the trimmed V and J ends, which lost 5 bases and 7 bases, there was a span of 20 bases. CDR3 residues: CASSPVGIWSAGYTF. The CDR3 DNA reads as TGTGCCAGCAGTCCCGTCGGGATTTGGAGTGCTGGCTACACCTTC.

V is TRBV12-3 or TRBV12-4 and J is TRBJ1-3; D gene unclear. With 7 bases removed from V and 2 bases from J, the gap between germline ends came to 21 bases. CDR3 length: 17 amino acids. The CDR3 DNA sequence: TGTGCCAGCACCTCCGTAGGATGGAAAAAACCTGGAAACACCATATATTTT. Protein sequence: CASTSVGWKKPGNTIYF.

The rearrangement uses TRBV5-1 and TRBJ2-3, with 10 bases matching TRBD2. The V gene's germline CDR1 is SGHRS and CDR2 YFSETQ. The V and J ends lost 2 bases and 5 bases, in that order; junction bases with no gene match: 11. This CDR3 has 17 amino acids. The CDR3 nucleotides are TGCGCCAGCAGCTTCCGGACTAGCGGAAAAGACCTAGATACGCAGTATTTT. It encodes CASSFRTSGKDLDTQYF. The full variable domain, completed using reference TRBV5-1 and TRBJ2-3, is KAGVTQTPRYLIKTRGQQVTLSCSPISGHRSVSWYQQTPGQGLQFLFEYFSETQRNKGNFPGRFSGRQFSNSRSEMNVSTLELGDSALYLCASSFRTSGKDLDTQYFGPGTRLTVL.

This clonotype was recorded a few times. The chain employs TRBV20-1 and TRBJ1-5, with D maybe TRBD1 (6 bases). This CDR3 region has 14 residues. V lost 5 bases to trimming and J lost 9 bases, with 20 bases between them. Germline lookup yields CDR1 DFQATT and CDR2 SNEGSKA (reference sequence). In nucleotides, the CDR3 is TGCAGTGCTGGAAGTGGACAGCCTTGGGGGCCCCAGCATTTT. This codes for CSAGSGQPWGPQHF.

This clonotype has only a few counts. The rearrangement uses TRBV7-9 and TRBJ1-1, with D uncertain. Trimming stripped 2 bases from V and 7 bases from J, with 11 bases between. The CDR3 is made up of 13 amino acids. Germline lookup yields CDR1 SEHNR and CDR2 FQNEAQ (reference sequence). This CDR3 reads CASSLPEPHEAFF. CDR3 DNA: TGTGCCAGCAGCTTACCCGAGCCTCATGAAGCTTTCTTT.

This clonotype came up a few times. This chain uses TRBV6-2 or TRBV6-3 with TRBJ1-1; a possible D gene is TRBD1 (6 bases). Germline V gives CDR1 MNHEY, CDR2 SVGEGT. The length of the CDR3 is 15 residues. Trimming took 6 bases from V and 8 from J, leaving 22 bases between them. The CDR3 reads CASSSHPPQGPEAFF. For the CDR3, the DNA is TGTGCCAGCAGCTCTCACCCCCCACAGGGACCGGAAGCTTTCTTT.

A few counts support this clonotype. This chain joins TRBV7-9 and TRBJ1-2, with 8 bases matching TRBD1. CDR1 is SEHNR and CDR2 is FQNEAQ in the germline V gene (reference sequence). The CDR3 has 15 amino acids. The trim removed 2 bases at V and 9 bases at J, leaving 11 bases unmatched. The CDR3 bases are TGTGCCAGCAGCTTATTCCGACAGGGGACAAAGAGCTACACCTTC. Its translation is CASSLFRQGTKSYTF.